One and the same sample provided the 7 T cell receptor beta chains below, sequenced in a study of cytomegalovirus exposure and HLA in healthy donors. The PCR made use of 60 Vbeta and 13 Jbeta primers. Sequencing used immunoSEQ multiplex PCR; TCRdb keeps in-frame clones, though not all of them. Here the sample spans approximately 170,000 clones, 68% being singletons. The sequencing sample was made of PBMCs. The source of these receptors is a man aged 50 to 59 in good health and CMV-seronegative.

The genes are TRBV6-6 and TRBJ2-2, with TRBD1 matching over 7 bases. This CDR3 contains 16 residues. V gave up 9 bases and J gave up 2 bases; unmatched junction bases: 12. The V gene's germline CDR1 is MNHNY and CDR2 SVGAGI (reference sequence). The CDR3 nucleotides read TGTGCCAGTTGGGAAGGACAGGCGTACAACACCGGGGAGCTGTTTTTT. Its protein product is CASWEGQAYNTGELFF.

The chain couples TRBV11-3 to TRBJ2-1, with D perhaps TRBD1 (6 bases). V was shortened by 1 base and J by 3 bases, with 10 bases between the two germline ends. Germline V CDR1 and CDR2: SGHNT, YENEEA. CDR3 length equals 15 residues. The CDR3 DNA follows: TGTGCCAGCAGCTTAGTCAGGGGAAGCTACAATGAGCAGTTCTTC. Protein: CASSLVRGSYNEQFF.

J is TRBJ2-1 and V is TRBV27; 9 positions match TRBD1. The CDR3 spans 17 residues. CDR1 and CDR2 from the germline V gene are MNHEY and SMNVEV (reference sequence). The J segment lost 2 bases and the V segment lost 4 bases, leaving 9 bases of the junction unmatched. DNA of the CDR3: TGTGCCAGCAGTTACTCTGTTGGGACAGGGCCCTACAATGAGCAGTTCTTC. This translates into CASSYSVGTGPYNEQFF.

The rearrangement joins TRBV27 to TRBJ2-7, with D possibly matching TRBD1 (5 bases). Trimming took off 3 bases at V and 9 bases at J, with 24 bases between the two ends. The CDR3 runs to 16 residues. The V gene's germline CDR1 is MNHEY and CDR2 SMNVEV (reference sequence). The CDR3 DNA reads TGTGCCAGCAGTTTTGTCGGAAAACAAGGGGCTAGTGGGCAGTACTTC. Its protein product is CASSFVGKQGASGQYF.

The chain joins TRBV5-6 to TRBJ2-1, with D perhaps TRBD2 (7 bases). From germline, CDR1 is SGHDT and CDR2 YYEEEE. Between the trimmed V and J ends, which lost 0 bases and 3 bases, there was a span of 13 bases. The CDR3 covers 16 residues. As DNA, the CDR3 is TGTGCCAGCAGCTTGGATGCGGGGGCCATCTACAATGAGCAGTTCTTC. Protein: CASSLDAGAIYNEQFF.

V and J are TRBV6-5 and TRBJ2-7; 9 nucleotides agree with TRBD1. The length of the CDR3 is 15 residues. Germline V gene lookup returns CDR1 MNHEY and CDR2 SVGAGI. V was pared by 4 bases and J by 5 bases, with 9 bases of the junction left unmatched. The CDR3 loop is CASSSAGTGMNEQYF. CDR3 nucleotides: TGTGCCAGCAGTTCAGCCGGGACAGGGATGAACGAGCAGTACTTC.

The chain carries TRBV18 and TRBJ1-5, with D perhaps matching TRBD1 (6 bases). The V gene's germline CDR1 is KGHSH and CDR2 LQKENI. The V gene lost 3 bases and the J gene lost 2 bases, with 14 bases spanning the gap. This CDR3 has 16 amino acids. This chain's CDR3 is CASSPSGVWGNQPQHF. The CDR3 bases are TGTGCCAGCTCACCGTCAGGGGTTTGGGGCAATCAGCCCCAGCATTTT.